The sequence of this T cell receptor (beta chain) was determined in a study of cytomegalovirus exposure and HLA in healthy donors. Sequenced by immunoSEQ multiplex PCR; TCRdb stores in-frame clones only, minus some. The profile shows approximately 270,000 clones, 80% to 90% of them singletons. In regard to this clone: As yet, its antigen is unknown.

The ends were cut back, 2 bases at V and 3 bases at J, with 7 bases in the middle. Germline V gives CDR1 MGHDK, CDR2 SYGVNS. The CDR3 runs to 14 residues. General observations from the study: Researchers counted 164 TCR beta chains as cytomegalovirus-associated. Accounts indicate the classifier identified cytomegalovirus status with strong specificity and sensitivity. Confirmation in vitro established that a few CMV-associated chains were specific for CMV antigens.

Specimen: PBMCs. This TCR came from a woman under 30 in good health and CMV-seronegative. The rearrangement links TRBV25-1 to TRBJ2-2, with D unclear. DNA for the CDR3: TGTGCCAGCAGTGAACAGGCGTACACCGGGGAGCTGTTTTTT. This encodes CASSEQAYTGELFF.